These 17 T cell receptor beta chains came from one sample sequenced in a study of shared clonotypes between healthy human individuals. Terminally differentiated effector memory CD45RA+ cells were excluded from the naive CD8 cells, which were CD45RO-negative and positively selected for CCR7. Sequencing was performed with immunoSEQ multiplex PCR; in TCRdb, only in-frame clones are kept and a portion is missing. The sample holds around 610,000 clones, about 96% seen once. The source material was naive CD8+ T cells sorted from blood. The receptors were gathered from a woman under 40 in good health.

The chain uses TRBV28 and TRBJ2-5, with no clear D. The DNA end is a closer match to TRBJ2-7, so the J assignment may be wrong. CDR1 is MDHEN and CDR2 is SYDVKM in the germline V gene. The CDR3 covers 15 residues. This CDR3 reads CASSPDSSRHYEQYF. In DNA, the CDR3 is TGTGCCAGCAGCCCCGACTCATCGAGACACTACGAGCAGTACTTC.

CDR3 DNA: TGTGCCAGCAGTGACTCGTTGCAGGGGAGGAGGCGCAATCAGCCCCAGCATTTT. Translation: CASSDSLQGRRRNQPQHF. The genes are TRBV6-4 and TRBJ1-5, with D possibly matching TRBD1 (6 bases). CDR1 MRHNA and CDR2 SNTAGT come from the germline V gene. The ends were cut back, 0 bases at V and 2 bases at J, with 17 bases in the middle. CDR3 size: 18 residues.

V gene TRBV29-1 combines with J gene TRBJ2-4; 7 bases align to TRBD1. There are 16 residues in the CDR3. The germline V gene encodes CDR1 SQVTM and CDR2 ANQGSEA. The V gene end was trimmed by 4 bases and the J gene end by 7 bases; junction bases not matched to a gene: 16. In nucleotides, the CDR3 is TGCAGCGTTGTCTTTTATGAGGGGGCGCGATGGAACATTCAGTACTTC. Encoded protein: CSVVFYEGARWNIQYF.

The chain links TRBV27 to TRBJ2-1; no firm D call. The V end lost 4 bases, the J end lost 9 bases, and 10 bases lay between the germline ends. CDR3 length equals 12 residues. Germline V gene lookup returns CDR1 MNHEY and CDR2 SMNVEV (reference sequence). This CDR3 is CASSSFRAEQFF. The CDR3 coding sequence is TGTGCCAGCAGTTCATTTCGGGCTGAGCAGTTCTTC.

As to this clone: Other nucleotide sequences in the sample specify the same CDR3. The CDR3 DNA is TGTGCCAGCAGTTTGGGAGCGAACACCGGGGAGCTGTTTTTT. This gives the protein CASSLGANTGELFF. The chain joins TRBV28 to TRBJ2-2, with D possibly TRBD2 on 5 matching bases. The CDR3 consists of 14 residues. CDR1 and CDR2 from the germline V gene are MDHEN and SYDVKM. The V end was cut by 3 bases, the J end by 0 bases, with 5 bases between.

The genes are TRBV20-1 and TRBJ2-7; tentatively, D is TRBD1 (5 bases). The CDR3 totals 10 residues. The germline V gene has CDR1 DFQATT and CDR2 SNEGSKA (reference sequence). With 8 bases removed from V and 3 bases from J, the gap between germline ends came to 8 bases. The CDR3 coding sequence is TGCAGTTTTCAGGGCTACGAGCAGTACTTC. Translated: CSFQGYEQYF.

The V gene is TRBV5-4, the J gene TRBJ1-1; D not certain. This CDR3 is 14 amino acids long. Per the germline V gene, CDR1 is SGHNT and CDR2 is YYREEE (reference sequence). The V end lost 0 bases, the J end lost 6 bases, and 12 bases lay between the germline ends. CDR3: CASSLAMGGPEAFF. The CDR3 nucleotides are TGTGCCAGCAGCTTGGCCATGGGAGGTCCTGAAGCTTTCTTT. Drawing the rest from reference TRBV5-4 and TRBJ1-1, the complete variable domain is ETGVTQSPTHLIKTRGQQVTLRCSSQSGHNTVSWYQQALGQGPQFIFQYYREEENGRGNFPPRFSGLQFPNYSSELNVNALELDDSALYLCASSLAMGGPEAFFGQGTRLTVV.

V usage is TRBV10-3 and J usage is TRBJ2-1; D remains unclear. The V end was cut by 1 base, the J end by 8 bases, with 21 bases between. Germline V CDR1 and CDR2: ENHRY, SYGVKD. CDR3 length: 17 residues. CDR3 DNA sequence: TGTGCCATCAGTGAGTTGCCTTCTTCTAGTTTCGTCGATGAGCAGTTCTTC. As protein: CAISELPSSSFVDEQFF.

CDR3: CSVEDKISRQGPVNTEAFF. The CDR3 nucleotides read TGCAGCGTTGAAGATAAAATCTCTCGGCAGGGCCCGGTGAACACTGAAGCTTTCTTT. The chain links TRBV29-1 to TRBJ1-1; weak D call: TRBD1 (5 bases). Germline assignment: CDR1 SQVTM and CDR2 ANQGSEA. CDR3 length equals 19 residues. V shed 0 bases and J shed 0 bases, with 23 bases lying between them.

The V call is TRBV29-1, the J call TRBJ2-1, with D possibly being TRBD1 (6 bases). Germline CDR1 SQVTM, CDR2 ANQGSEA. V lost 5 bases, J lost 5 bases, and 13 bases lay in between. The CDR3 sequence is 13 residues long. CDR3 amino acids: CSVHTGSHNEQFF. CDR3 nucleotides: TGCAGCGTTCACACAGGGTCCCACAATGAGCAGTTCTTC.

The rearrangement uses TRBV2 and TRBJ2-1; 7 bases map to TRBD2. Germline V gene data show CDR1 as SNHLY and CDR2 as FYNNEI. V gave up 1 base and J gave up 2 bases; unmatched junction bases: 2. The CDR3 covers 15 residues. As DNA, the CDR3 is TGTGCCAGCAGTGAAGGCGGGGGAGCCTACAATGAGCAGTTCTTC. Protein sequence: CASSEGGGAYNEQFF.

The V call is TRBV9, the J call TRBJ2-3; the D gene is possibly TRBD1 (5 bases). V shed 3 bases and J shed 6 bases, with 14 bases lying between them. CDR3 length: 14 amino acids. CDR1 is SGDLS, CDR2 YYNGEE, per germline. Here the CDR3 reads CASSGWGAGDTQYF. The CDR3 DNA reads TGTGCCAGCAGCGGGTGGGGCGCAGGGGATACGCAGTATTTT.

The V call is TRBV27, the J call TRBJ2-1; 7 nucleotides line up with TRBD1. Germline V CDR1 and CDR2: MNHEY, SMNVEV (reference sequence). The CDR3 runs 13 residues. The V and J ends lost 5 bases and 5 bases, in that order; junction bases with no gene match: 3. CDR3 residues: CASSTTGDNEQFF. CDR3 DNA sequence: TGTGCCAGCAGTACTACAGGGGACAATGAGCAGTTCTTC.

On this clone itself: The sample has other DNA sequences that encode this CDR3 too. The rearrangement uses TRBV27 and TRBJ2-7, with D perhaps matching TRBD1 (5 bases). Per the germline V gene, CDR1 is MNHEY and CDR2 is SMNVEV (reference sequence). CDR3 length: 14 residues. V was trimmed by 0 bases and J by 2 bases, leaving 8 bases between them. The CDR3 reads CASSLSPRAYEQYF. The CDR3, as DNA: TGTGCCAGCAGTTTATCACCCAGGGCCTACGAGCAGTACTTC.

The J gene is TRBJ2-1, the V gene TRBV28; 8 nucleotides line up with TRBD1. V lost 5 bases and J lost 5; bases outside the gene matches: 5. The CDR3 has 14 residues. Germline V gene sequence: CDR1 MDHEN, CDR2 SYDVKM. The CDR3 sequence is CASSPGTGNNEQFF. DNA of the CDR3: TGTGCCAGCAGTCCCGGGACAGGAAACAATGAGCAGTTCTTC.

The rearrangement joins TRBV19 to TRBJ2-2, with D perhaps assigned TRBD1 or TRBD2 (5 bases each). From germline, CDR1 is LNHDA and CDR2 SQIVND (reference sequence). The CDR3 has 15 amino acids. V was cut by 3 bases and J by 3 bases, with 11 bases left in between. CDR3 sequence reads: CASSIPRDHTGELFF. CDR3 in DNA: TGTGCCAGTAGTATCCCCAGGGACCACACCGGGGAGCTGTTTTTT.

V usage is TRBV7-9 and J usage is TRBJ2-5; TRBD2 might be the D (5 bases). The CDR3 is 14 residues long. The germline CDR1 and CDR2 sequences are SEHNR and FQNEAQ (reference sequence). Deletions cut 5 bases from V and 4 bases from J, with 14 bases between. CDR3 nucleotides: TGTGCCAGCAGCCCGCCCCCTAGCAGAGAGACCCAGTACTTC. Translation gives CASSPPPSRETQYF.